Shown below are 30 T cell receptor beta chains from a single sample sequenced in a study of T cells after yellow fever vaccination. TCRdb independently ran MiXCR on the 5' RACE reads; one entry per CDR3 protein. The table records 400,000 or so distinct CDR3 sequences, around 6.4% of them present only once. Specimen: PBMCs, collected 5 days after the yellow fever booster vaccination. The receptors come from a man younger than 45 who received the YFV17D yellow fever vaccine.

The chain uses TRBV12-3 or TRBV12-4 and TRBJ2-7; 7 bases are shared with TRBD1. The V and J ends lost 6 bases and 3 bases, in that order; junction bases with no gene match: 8. The CDR3 sequence is 14 residues long. The CDR3 region is CASRFDRANYEQYF. CDR3 coding DNA: TGTGCCAGCAGATTCGACAGGGCCAACTACGAGCAGTACTTC.

This clonotype showed up many times. The chain combines TRBV20-1 with TRBJ2-3; no firm D call. The CDR3 is 12 residues long. Trimming left V 1 base short and J 7 bases short, with 9 bases between. CDR1 is DFQATT, CDR2 SNEGSKA, per germline (reference sequence). The CDR3 DNA sequence: TGCAGTGCTAGAGGGAATTCAAATACGCAGTATTTT. Translated, it gives CSARGNSNTQYF.

Only a few counts were recorded for this clonotype. The chain combines TRBV12-5 with TRBJ2-1; TRBD2 aligns across 7 bases. Germline V gives CDR1 LGHNT, CDR2 FRNRAP. The J segment lost 1 base and the V segment lost 7 bases, leaving 7 bases of the junction unmatched. The CDR3 spans 15 residues. The CDR3 sequence: CASARDYESYNEQFF. The CDR3 nucleotides are TGTGCTAGTGCCAGGGACTATGAATCCTACAATGAGCAGTTCTTC.

This chain joins TRBV7-2 and TRBJ2-1; TRBD1 or TRBD2 may be the D gene (5 bases each). V lost 5 bases, J lost 14 bases, and 22 bases lay in between. Per the germline V gene, CDR1 is SGHTA and CDR2 is FQGNSA. There are 14 residues in the CDR3. The CDR3 region is CASSDPFERDGEFF. The CDR3 coding sequence is TGTGCCAGCAGCGACCCTTTTGAAAGGGACGGGGAGTTCTTC.

The genes are TRBV20-1 and TRBJ2-1; 14 bases align to TRBD2. V was clipped by 6 bases and J by 7 bases; unmatched bases: 14. Germline V gene sequence: CDR1 DFQATT, CDR2 SNEGSKA (reference sequence). This CDR3 is built from 17 residues. The CDR3 here is CSATELAGTSGRNEQFF. CDR3 bases: TGCAGTGCCACCGAGTTGGCCGGGACTAGCGGGAGAAATGAGCAGTTCTTC.

This clonotype turned up a few times. The chain carries TRBV6-1 and TRBJ2-7; possible D gene TRBD2, 5 bases. The germline CDR1 and CDR2 sequences are MNHNS and SASEGT. The CDR3 runs to 15 residues. The ends were cut back, 5 bases at V and 3 bases at J, with 17 bases in the middle. This chain's CDR3 is CASSPPGTLFYEQYF. The CDR3 DNA is TGTGCCAGCAGTCCCCCGGGAACCCTATTCTACGAGCAGTACTTC.

This clonotype was recorded a few times. The V call is TRBV12-3 or TRBV12-4, the J call TRBJ2-3; TRBD2 is a possible D gene (5 bases). This CDR3 is 14 amino acids long. V was pared by 11 bases and J by 1 base, with 16 bases between. CDR3 residues: CASLKAGGTDTQYF. As DNA, the CDR3 is TGTGCCTCCCTGAAGGCGGGTGGCACAGATACGCAGTATTTT.

This clonotype appeared many times. This rearrangement joins TRBV27 to TRBJ2-3; D is unresolved. The ends were cut back, 1 base at V and 5 bases at J, with 7 bases in the middle. The V gene's germline CDR1 is MNHEY and CDR2 SMNVEV (reference sequence). This CDR3 contains 13 residues. Here the CDR3 reads CASSLWLGDTQYF. Written as DNA, the CDR3 is TGTGCCAGCAGTTTATGGTTGGGAGATACGCAGTATTTT.

The chain links TRBV11-2 to TRBJ2-5; D may be TRBD1 or TRBD2 (5 bases each). The length of the CDR3 is 18 residues. The V end was cut by 1 base, the J end by 0 bases, with 18 bases between. Germline V gene sequence: CDR1 SGHAT, CDR2 FQNNGV. The CDR3 here is CASSLGGSQGRYQETQYF. DNA of the CDR3: TGTGCCAGCAGCTTAGGGGGGTCCCAGGGAAGGTACCAAGAGACCCAGTACTTC. The entire variable domain, with the rest obtained from reference TRBV11-2 and TRBJ2-5, is as follows: EAGVAQSPRYKIIEKRQSVAFWCNPISGHATLYWYQQILGQGPKLLIQFQNNGVVDDSQLPKDRFSAERLKGVDSTLKIQPAKLEDSAVYLCASSLGGSQGRYQETQYFGPGTRLLVL.

V is TRBV5-4 and J is TRBJ1-2, with D perhaps matching TRBD1 (6 bases). The CDR3 runs to 15 residues. V lost 4 bases and J lost 2, with 15 bases in between. CDR1 and CDR2 from the germline V gene are SGHNT and YYREEE (reference sequence). The CDR3 DNA sequence: TGTGCCAGCAGCCAACCTCAGGGGCGAAACTATGGCTACACCTTC. It yields the protein CASSQPQGRNYGYTF. Variable domain in full (rest from reference TRBV5-4 and TRBJ1-2): ETGVTQSPTHLIKTRGQQVTLRCSSQSGHNTVSWYQQALGQGPQFIFQYYREEENGRGNFPPRFSGLQFPNYSSELNVNALELDDSALYLCASSQPQGRNYGYTFGSGTRLTVV.

This clonotype was observed a few times. The CDR3 DNA follows: TGCAGTGCTAGAGATATGGGGGTGGGCTACACCTTC. It translates to CSARDMGVGYTF. The chain combines TRBV20-1 with TRBJ1-2; perhaps TRBD1 as D (5 bases). V lost 0 bases to trimming and J lost 8 bases, with 10 bases between them. Germline V CDR1 and CDR2: DFQATT, SNEGSKA (reference sequence). This CDR3 is built from 12 residues.

This clonotype was counted ten times or more. The chain couples TRBV28 to TRBJ2-2, with D hard to call. The V and J ends lost 7 bases and 8 bases respectively, with 8 bases between them. The CDR3 loop spans 11 amino acids. The germline gives CDR1 MDHEN, CDR2 SYDVKM. The DNA of the CDR3 is TGTGCCAGCACTTTTAATGGGGAGCTGTTTTTT. Translation gives CASTFNGELFF.

This clonotype was picked up a small number of times. The chain uses TRBV14 and TRBJ1-6; possibly TRBD1 for D (5 bases). The CDR3 length is 13 residues. Germline V gene lookup returns CDR1 SGHDN and CDR2 FVKESK. Trimming removed 1 base from V and 11 bases from J, with 9 bases in between. CDR3 protein: CASSQVTGAPLHF. In nucleotides, the CDR3 is TGTGCCAGCAGCCAAGTAACGGGGGCACCCCTCCACTTT.

This clonotype has a handful of counts. The V call is TRBV18, the J call TRBJ1-1; 8 positions match TRBD1. The V and J ends lost 4 bases and 5 bases, in that order; junction bases with no gene match: 9. From germline, CDR1 is KGHSH and CDR2 LQKENI. CDR3 length equals 15 residues. The CDR3 loop is CASSLYTDRETEAFF. The DNA for the CDR3 is TGTGCCAGCTCACTCTATACGGACAGGGAAACTGAAGCTTTCTTT.

This clonotype was detected only a few times. The rearrangement uses TRBV18 and TRBJ1-1; D is ambiguous. The germline CDR1 and CDR2 sequences are KGHSH and LQKENI. There are 11 residues in the CDR3. V lost 6 bases to trimming and J lost 8 bases, with 10 bases between them. For the CDR3, the DNA is TGTGCCAGCTCGAGGAGCCGAGAAGCTTTCTTT. Translated, it gives CASSRSREAFF.

This clonotype was picked up one time. V is TRBV6-1 and J is TRBJ2-6; D may be TRBD1 (6 bases). The length of the CDR3 is 15 residues. Germline CDR1 reads MNHNS; CDR2 reads SASEGT. The V end lost 4 bases, the J end lost 4 bases, and 11 bases lay between the germline ends. CDR3 residues: CASSGQVLGANVLTF. Here the CDR3 DNA reads TGTGCCAGCAGTGGACAGGTTCTGGGGGCCAACGTCCTGACTTTC.

V and J are TRBV5-1 and TRBJ2-5; TRBD1 or TRBD2 may be the D gene (5 bases each). Germline V CDR1 and CDR2: SGHRS, YFSETQ. V was shortened by 0 bases and J by 7 bases, with 13 bases between the two germline ends. The CDR3 runs 14 residues. The CDR3 DNA reads as TGCGCCAGCAGCTTGGACCAGAGGGGAAGGACCCAGTACTTC. The encoded protein is CASSLDQRGRTQYF.

This clonotype was counted between two and nine times. This chain links TRBV12-3 or TRBV12-4 with TRBJ2-1; the match to TRBD1 covers 11 bases. The ends lost 6 bases at V and 6 bases at J; junction bases unmatched: 7. This CDR3 spans 15 amino acids. In nucleotides, the CDR3 is TGTGCCAGCAGCCGGACAGGGGGCCTTTTCAATGAGCAGTTCTTC. This encodes CASSRTGGLFNEQFF.

This clonotype was counted ten times or more. The V call is TRBV9, the J call TRBJ2-6; the match to TRBD1 covers 7 bases. CDR3 length: 15 residues. The junction had 3 bases not matched to a gene; V was cut back by 4 bases and J by 2 bases. From germline, CDR1 is SGDLS and CDR2 YYNGEE. Written as DNA, the CDR3 is TGTGCCAGCAGCCCAGGGGGAGCTGGGGCCAACGTCCTGACTTTC. Protein: CASSPGGAGANVLTF.

J is TRBJ2-2 and V is TRBV5-1; D not certain. The CDR3 is 15 residues long. Trimming stripped 4 bases from V and 2 bases from J, with 12 bases between. Per the germline V gene, CDR1 is SGHRS and CDR2 is YFSETQ. CDR3 in amino acids: CASSLDGFNTGELFF. Written as DNA, the CDR3 is TGCGCCAGCAGCCTGGACGGCTTCAACACCGGGGAGCTGTTTTTT. The whole variable domain, remainder taken from reference TRBV5-1 and TRBJ2-2, is KAGVTQTPRYLIKTRGQQVTLSCSPISGHRSVSWYQQTPGQGLQFLFEYFSETQRNKGNFPGRFSGRQFSNSRSEMNVSTLELGDSALYLCASSLDGFNTGELFFGEGSRLTVL.

The rearrangement uses TRBV4-2 and TRBJ2-7; TRBD2 matches at 8 bases. CDR3 length equals 16 residues. Germline V lookup: CDR1 LGHNA, CDR2 YNFKEQ. The V gene end was trimmed by 0 bases and the J gene end by 4 bases; junction bases not matched to a gene: 8. CDR3 sequence (DNA): TGTGCCAGCAGCCAAGAGTTCCGGGAGGGGACTTACGAGCAGTACTTC. Its translation is CASSQEFREGTYEQYF.

The genes are TRBV20-1 and TRBJ2-7, with D perhaps TRBD1 (5 bases). Between the trimmed V and J ends, which lost 4 bases and 6 bases, there was a span of 19 bases. Per germline, CDR1 DFQATT and CDR2 SNEGSKA (reference sequence). This CDR3 is built from 14 residues. CDR3: CSATTQVVESEQYF. The CDR3 DNA follows: TGCAGTGCTACAACACAGGTGGTGGAATCCGAGCAGTACTTC.

This chain joins TRBV27 and TRBJ2-7; D is possibly TRBD1 (6 bases). The CDR3 has 12 residues. The germline V and J ends were trimmed by 8 bases and 4 bases, with 12 bases remaining between them. CDR1 and CDR2 from the germline V gene are MNHEY and SMNVEV (reference sequence). As DNA, the CDR3 is TGTGCCAGCTGGAACAGGGTTTACGAGCAGTACTTC. It translates to CASWNRVYEQYF.

This clonotype was observed at least ten times. The chain combines TRBV5-1 with TRBJ2-3, with D perhaps TRBD2 (5 bases). Germline lookup yields CDR1 SGHRS and CDR2 YFSETQ. The V end was cut by 0 bases, the J end by 4 bases, with 9 bases between. The CDR3 covers 14 residues. CDR3 protein: CASSLGGFADTQYF. CDR3 nucleotides: TGCGCCAGCAGCTTGGGAGGGTTCGCAGATACGCAGTATTTT.

In this sample, this clonotype turned up a few times. The chain couples TRBV6-2 or TRBV6-3 to TRBJ2-6, with D maybe TRBD1 (6 bases). With 6 bases removed from V and 0 bases from J, the gap between germline ends came to 9 bases. The CDR3 runs 15 residues. The germline V gene has CDR1 MNHEY and CDR2 SVGEGT. The CDR3 DNA follows: TGTGCCAGCAGCACAGGGTTCTCTGGGGCCAACGTCCTGACTTTC. This codes for CASSTGFSGANVLTF.

This clonotype was detected many times. The chain joins TRBV4-3 to TRBJ2-1; no clear D. This CDR3 has 15 residues. V was cut by 0 bases and J by 4 bases, with 10 bases left in between. Germline V gene lookup returns CDR1 LGHNA and CDR2 YSLEER. DNA of the CDR3: TGCGCCAGCAGCCAAGATGGTCAAACGTACAATGAGCAGTTCTTC. It encodes CASSQDGQTYNEQFF.

The chain employs TRBV29-1 and TRBJ2-1; 8 positions agree with TRBD2. J was trimmed by 6 bases and V by 8 bases; bases with no gene match: 6. The CDR3 is 12 amino acids. The germline gives CDR1 SQVTM, CDR2 ANQGSEA. DNA for the CDR3: TGCAGCTCACGCACTAGCGGCAATGAGCAGTTCTTC. As protein: CSSRTSGNEQFF.

This clonotype was observed a few times. The chain couples TRBV10-3 to TRBJ2-3; no firm D call. Per germline, CDR1 ENHRY and CDR2 SYGVKD. This CDR3 region has 13 residues. V dropped 4 bases and J dropped 4 bases, with 9 bases sitting between them. This CDR3 reads CAISAMAPDTQYF. The DNA of the CDR3 is TGTGCCATCAGTGCGATGGCCCCAGATACGCAGTATTTT.

This clonotype showed up just a few times. The chain combines TRBV12-3 or TRBV12-4 with TRBJ2-1, with 10 bases that match TRBD1. J gave up 8 bases and V 6 bases, and 7 bases lay outside the gene matches. The CDR3 covers 14 residues. The CDR3 here is CASSSGQGFYEQFF. The CDR3 region has the DNA TGTGCCAGCAGCTCGGGACAGGGGTTCTATGAGCAGTTCTTC.

The chain links TRBV9 to TRBJ2-1; D is unresolved. The CDR3 covers 13 residues. The germline V and J ends were trimmed by 3 bases and 4 bases, with 8 bases remaining between them. CDR1 and CDR2 from the germline V gene are SGDLS and YYNGEE. CDR3 DNA: TGTGCCAGCAGCGATGGGCCTTACAATGAGCAGTTCTTC. This translates into CASSDGPYNEQFF.